One and the same sample provided the 22 T cell receptor beta chains below, sequenced in a study of memory CD4+ T cells and cytomegalovirus serostatus. The sort gate was single viable CD3+CD4+CD8-CD45RO+ cells for memory CD4+ T cells. Using immunoSEQ multiplex PCR, the repertoire was profiled, and TCRdb retains in-frame clones only, with some absent. The sample has some 80,000 clones; 65% to 85% are singletons. The sample comprised memory CD4+ T cells from blood. Every receptor here comes from an adult in good health and CMV-seronegative.

The gene calls are TRBV5-1 and TRBJ1-6; perhaps TRBD1 as D (5 bases). CDR3 length: 14 amino acids. Germline-derived CDR1 and CDR2 are SGHRS and YFSETQ. The V end was cut by 4 bases, the J end by 7 bases, with 12 bases between. In nucleotides, the CDR3 is TGCGCCAGCAGCGTATTAGACAGCAATTCACCCCTCCACTTT. Encoded protein: CASSVLDSNSPLHF.

The genes are TRBV18 and TRBJ2-3; TRBD2 might be the D (5 bases). The germline V gene has CDR1 KGHSH and CDR2 LQKENI. The CDR3 loop spans 17 amino acids. V shed 3 bases and J shed 4 bases, with 20 bases lying between them. This chain's CDR3 is CASSPTSTSLPADTQYF. CDR3 bases: TGTGCCAGCTCACCCACCTCTACTAGTCTCCCCGCAGATACGCAGTATTTT.

The sample holds one count of this clone. Here the CDR3 DNA reads TGCGCCAGCAGCTCTGACAGGGGGCGCATCTCTGGGGCCAACGTCCTGACTTTC. Protein sequence: CASSSDRGRISGANVLTF. The chain recombines TRBV5-1 with TRBJ2-6, with 10 bases fitting TRBD1. This CDR3 contains 18 residues. Germline CDR1 is SGHRS and CDR2 is YFSETQ. The V and J ends lost 3 bases and 0 bases, in that order; junction bases with no gene match: 6.

The CDR3 coding sequence is TGTGCCAGCAGTTACCGGCCTCTCGACTATGGCTACACCTTC. Protein product: CASSYRPLDYGYTF. The genes are TRBV6-5 and TRBJ1-2; D is uncertain. CDR1 MNHEY and CDR2 SVGAGI come from the germline V gene. This CDR3 has 14 residues. V gave up 2 bases and J gave up 3 bases, with 10 bases separating them.

This chain links TRBV29-1 with TRBJ1-1; D is perhaps TRBD1 (5 bases). This CDR3 is built from 13 residues. V lost 4 bases, J lost 4 bases, and 13 bases lay in between. Germline CDR1 is SQVTM and CDR2 is ANQGSEA. The CDR3 protein is CSVAAGQGTEAFF. The CDR3 nucleotides read TGCAGCGTTGCGGCCGGGCAGGGCACTGAAGCTTTCTTT.

The chain carries TRBV4-1 and TRBJ2-3; 15 bases match TRBD2. In germline, CDR1 is MGHRA, CDR2 YSYEKL. V trimming: 2 bases; J trimming: 4 bases; junction bases outside the gene matches: 7. This CDR3 has 18 residues. The CDR3, as DNA: TGCGCCAGCAGCCAAATGGGACTAGCGGGGGGAGGGGCAGATACGCAGTATTTT. This sequence encodes CASSQMGLAGGGADTQYF.

This clone was seen only once. The V call is TRBV7-9, the J call TRBJ2-5; D gene uncertain. The CDR3 has 17 amino acids. Germline CDR1 and CDR2: SEHNR and FQNEAQ (reference sequence). Trimming took off 3 bases at V and 3 bases at J, with 20 bases between the two ends. The CDR3 nucleotides are TGTGCCAGCAGCTTCCACCGCGGATTGGGCTGGGAAGAGACCCAGTACTTC. The encoded protein is CASSFHRGLGWEETQYF. Using reference TRBV7-9 and TRBJ2-5 for the parts outside the CDR3, the full variable domain is DTGVSQNPRHKITKRGQNVTFRCDPISEHNRLYWYRQTLGQGPEFLTYFQNEAQLEKSRLLSDRFSAERPKGSFSTLEIQRTEQGDSAMYLCASSFHRGLGWEETQYFGPGTRLLVL.

This chain uses TRBV5-1 with TRBJ2-5, with 8 bases that match TRBD2. CDR1 and CDR2 (germline): SGHRS, YFSETQ. Trimming took 4 bases from V and 2 from J; bases not matched to a gene: 4. The CDR3 is made up of 14 amino acids. The CDR3 spells CASSQAGGQETQYF. CDR3 in DNA: TGCGCCAGCAGCCAGGCGGGGGGTCAAGAGACCCAGTACTTC.

The chain has TRBV10-3 and TRBJ1-2; possible D gene TRBD1, 6 bases. CDR1 is ENHRY and CDR2 is SYGVKD in the germline V gene. The CDR3 extends over 15 amino acids. V was shortened by 8 bases and J by 1 base, with 17 bases between the two germline ends. CDR3 residues: CAISVTGDNNYGYTF. As DNA, the CDR3 is TGTGCCATCTCTGTGACAGGCGATAATAACTATGGCTACACCTTC.

The table lists this clone with a few counts. The J gene is TRBJ1-3, the V gene TRBV19; TRBD1 agrees at 8 bases. CDR3 size: 16 residues. The germline gives CDR1 LNHDA, CDR2 SQIVND (reference sequence). The V segment lost 3 bases and the J segment 3 bases; nucleotides outside the gene matches: 7. The CDR3 nucleotides read TGTGCCAGTAGTATCGTTGGCAGGGGGCTTGGAAACACCATATATTTT. The encoded protein is CASSIVGRGLGNTIYF.

This clone showed up just a few times. V is TRBV2 and J is TRBJ2-1; D not certain. This CDR3 is 12 amino acids long. Between the trimmed V and J ends, which lost 10 bases and 5 bases, there was a span of 12 bases. Germline CDR1 is SNHLY and CDR2 is FYNNEI. The CDR3 DNA is TGTGCCACCCGCGACGACGACAATGAGCAGTTCTTC. This encodes CATRDDDNEQFF.

The rearrangement joins TRBV9 to TRBJ2-1; possibly TRBD2 for D (5 bases). Germline lookup yields CDR1 SGDLS and CDR2 YYNGEE. This CDR3 spans 15 amino acids. With 3 bases removed from V and 5 bases from J, the gap between germline ends came to 15 bases. CDR3 region: CASSDRDFADNEQFF. The DNA of the CDR3 is TGTGCCAGCAGCGACCGGGATTTCGCCGACAATGAGCAGTTCTTC.

The V call is TRBV7-3, the J call TRBJ1-1; no firm D call. Trimming took 5 bases from V and 2 from J, leaving 12 bases between them. CDR1 is SGHTA, CDR2 FQGTGA, per germline. This CDR3 has 14 residues. The CDR3 loop reads CASSPGSVNTEAFF. The CDR3, as DNA: TGTGCCAGCAGCCCCGGGTCGGTTAACACTGAAGCTTTCTTT.

The chain recombines TRBV7-6 with TRBJ2-7; 9 bases map to TRBD1. This CDR3 spans 12 amino acids. Germline V gives CDR1 SGHVS, CDR2 FNYEAQ. The trim removed 4 bases at V and 13 bases at J, leaving 8 bases unmatched. The chain's CDR3 is CASSSGTGWVYF. The CDR3 DNA reads as TGTGCCAGCAGCTCCGGGACAGGGTGGGTCTACTTC.

This chain links TRBV2 with TRBJ1-1; perhaps TRBD1 as D (5 bases). The length of the CDR3 is 16 residues. Per germline, CDR1 SNHLY and CDR2 FYNNEI. Trimming cost V 1 base and J 4 bases, with 16 bases left between them. The DNA for the CDR3 is TGTGCCAGCAGTGAAGGAACTGCCCGGGGGAGCACTGAAGCTTTCTTT. It translates to CASSEGTARGSTEAFF.

This sequence joins TRBV2 and TRBJ1-1; D ambiguous. The CDR3 runs 14 residues. CDR1 is SNHLY and CDR2 is FYNNEI in the germline V gene. Trimming stripped 8 bases from V and 1 base from J, with 14 bases between. The chain's CDR3 is CASQRLSGNTEAFF. DNA for the CDR3: TGTGCCAGCCAGAGATTGAGTGGGAACACTGAAGCTTTCTTT.

This chain links TRBV4-1 with TRBJ1-6; D remains ambiguous. Germline assignment: CDR1 MGHRA and CDR2 YSYEKL. With 0 bases removed from V and 0 bases from J, the gap between germline ends came to 15 bases. The CDR3 is 19 residues long. The CDR3 nucleotides read TGCGCCAGCAGCCAAGATTCGGTAACCTCGAGCTCCTATAATTCACCCCTCCACTTT. Protein sequence: CASSQDSVTSSSYNSPLHF.

The chain links TRBV27 to TRBJ1-1; 7 nucleotides align to TRBD1. Losses at the gene ends were 6 bases for V and 6 bases for J; bases not matched to a gene: 7. Germline values: CDR1 MNHEY, CDR2 SMNVEV (reference sequence). The CDR3 is 13 residues long. The CDR3 bases are TGTGCCAGCAGAAGACAGGGAGGTTCTGAAGCTTTCTTT. Protein: CASRRQGGSEAFF.

In regard to this clone: An end of the junction does not agree with germline; a read error may underlie this. This chain connects TRBV7-7 to TRBJ2-7; no clear D gene. The CDR3 runs 13 residues. The germline V gene has CDR1 SSHAT and CDR2 FNYEAQ (reference sequence). The CDR3 nucleotides read TGTGCTAGCAGCTCCGGGTCCTCCTACGAGCAGTACTTC. Amino acid sequence: CASSSGSSYEQYF.

The chain uses TRBV5-1 and TRBJ2-5; D ambiguous. Germline-derived CDR1 and CDR2 are SGHRS and YFSETQ. Trimming stripped 1 base from V and 2 bases from J, with 9 bases between. The CDR3 sequence is 14 residues long. The chain's CDR3 is CASSLPAAQETQYF. CDR3 DNA: TGCGCCAGCAGCTTGCCCGCAGCACAAGAGACCCAGTACTTC.

The genes are TRBV18 and TRBJ1-4; the match to TRBD1 covers 10 bases. The CDR3 spans 15 residues. Germline V lookup: CDR1 KGHSH, CDR2 LQKENI. Trimming at V came to 2 bases and at J to 7 bases, leaving 4 bases not matched to a gene. The CDR3 DNA sequence: TGTGCCAGCTCACCAACGGGACAGGGGCTTGAAAAACTGTTTTTT. Protein sequence: CASSPTGQGLEKLFF.

This clone was recorded a few times. The rearrangement uses TRBV4-2 and TRBJ2-5; 9 nucleotides match TRBD2. CDR3 length: 17 residues. V lost 1 base to trimming and J lost 3 bases; unmatched junction nucleotides: 9. Germline V gene sequence: CDR1 LGHNA, CDR2 YNFKEQ. The CDR3 loop reads CASSQGGGSGGEETQYF. CDR3 nucleotide sequence: TGTGCCAGCAGCCAAGGAGGGGGTAGCGGGGGTGAAGAGACCCAGTACTTC.